These 16 T cell receptor beta chains came from one sample sequenced in a study of blood T cells in healthy people across ages. Primed by a sample-barcoded 5' primer and a J-beta primer mix, a second PCR proceeded for about 6 to 12 cycles. TCRdb recomputed calls from the 5' RACE reads with MiXCR, one row per CDR3 protein. The repertoire holds about 690,000 distinct CDR3 sequences, with about 43% as singletons. The specimen sequenced was blood. All receptors derive from an older man in good health.

This clonotype showed up many times. The chain recombines TRBV15 with TRBJ2-1, with D possibly being TRBD1 (6 bases). V was trimmed by 2 bases and J by 7 bases, leaving 15 bases between them. The germline gives CDR1 LNHNV, CDR2 YYDKDF (reference sequence). The CDR3 has 15 amino acids. For the CDR3, the DNA is TGTGCCACCAGCAGATCCGGGACATCGTCAAATGAGCAGTTCTTC. Its translation: CATSRSGTSSNEQFF.

This clonotype showed up just a few times. V usage is TRBV20-1 and J usage is TRBJ2-3; D is unclear. CDR1 is DFQATT and CDR2 is SNEGSKA in the germline V gene (reference sequence). The ends were cut back, 6 bases at V and 3 bases at J, with 7 bases in the middle. The CDR3 runs 11 residues. The CDR3 coding sequence is TGCAGTGCCAGCCGTACAGATACGCAGTATTTT. Protein: CSASRTDTQYF.

The V call is TRBV3-1, the J call TRBJ1-2; D uncertain. The germline V gene encodes CDR1 LGHDT and CDR2 YNNKEL (reference sequence). The CDR3 spans 14 residues. Trimming removed 0 bases at V and 2 bases at J, with 7 bases between. CDR3 bases: TGTGCCAGCAGCCAAGAGCCCTCGAACTATGGCTACACCTTC. Translation gives CASSQEPSNYGYTF.

V usage is TRBV7-2 and J usage is TRBJ1-2; 7 bases fit TRBD1. CDR3 size: 13 residues. V shed 7 bases and J 4 bases; nucleotides not matched to a gene: 6. Looked up from germline, CDR1 is SGHTA and CDR2 is FQGNSA. The CDR3 sequence: CASTDRVGYGYTF. The CDR3, as DNA: TGTGCCAGCACCGACAGGGTGGGCTATGGCTACACCTTC.

V is TRBV6-2 or TRBV6-3 and J is TRBJ2-1; no clear D gene. The tail of the sequence fits TRBJ2-7 better, so the J call may be wrong. CDR3 size: 13 residues. The germline gives CDR1 MNHEY, CDR2 SVGEGT. Here the CDR3 DNA reads TGTGCCAGCAGTCGGTTCGCCTACAATGAGCAGTACTTC. Protein product: CASSRFAYNEQYF.

This chain joins TRBV20-1 and TRBJ1-1; TRBD1 matches 9 bases. Germline loops: CDR1 DFQATT, CDR2 SNEGSKA (reference sequence). The ends lost 0 bases at V and 2 bases at J; junction bases unmatched: 4. The CDR3 loop spans 15 amino acids. Written as DNA, the CDR3 is TGCAGTGCTAGAGATCCGGGACAGGGCAACACTGAAGCTTTCTTT. This gives the protein CSARDPGQGNTEAFF.

The chain joins TRBV28 to TRBJ2-7; D is possibly TRBD2 (5 bases). CDR1 is MDHEN and CDR2 is SYDVKM in the germline V gene. The CDR3 totals 15 residues. V was clipped by 7 bases and J by 0 bases, with 16 bases between them. Written as DNA, the CDR3 is TGTGCCAGCACCAACGGGCGAGCGGCCTCCTACGAGCAGTACTTC. Translating it yields CASTNGRAASYEQYF.

The chain carries TRBV4-2 and TRBJ1-6; D not certain. V was pared by 0 bases and J by 7 bases, with 7 bases between. In germline, CDR1 is LGHNA, CDR2 YNFKEQ. This CDR3 is built from 14 residues. The CDR3 bases are TGTGCCAGCAGCCAAGATCACGCAAATTCACCCCTCCACTTT. Translation gives CASSQDHANSPLHF.

V usage is TRBV5-6 and J usage is TRBJ1-6; 9 nucleotides align to TRBD1. V dropped 6 bases and J dropped 6; count of bases not matched to a gene: 7. CDR3 length: 15 residues. The germline gives CDR1 SGHDT, CDR2 YYEEEE. CDR3 bases: TGTGCCAGCACCGGACAGGGGCCCCTTAATTCACCCCTCCACTTT. Translating it yields CASTGQGPLNSPLHF.

This clonotype was detected once. The chain carries TRBV20-1 and TRBJ1-1, with D unclear. The CDR3 loop spans 13 amino acids. The ends were cut back, 0 bases at V and 1 base at J, with 6 bases in the middle. The germline V gene encodes CDR1 DFQATT and CDR2 SNEGSKA (reference sequence). The CDR3 loop is CSARDQGNTEAFF. In DNA form, the CDR3 reads TGCAGTGCTAGAGATCAAGGGAACACTGAAGCTTTCTTT.

The chain couples TRBV24-1 to TRBJ2-3; 9 bases are shared with TRBD2. J lost 1 base, V lost 4 bases, and 5 bases had no gene match. Germline-derived CDR1 and CDR2 are KGHDR and SFDVKD. This CDR3 has 16 residues. This CDR3 is CATSEISGRGTDTQYF. In DNA form, the CDR3 reads TGTGCCACCAGTGAAATTAGCGGGAGAGGCACAGATACGCAGTATTTT.

The table lists this clonotype with a few counts. The chain has TRBV20-1 and TRBJ2-5; weak D call: TRBD1 (5 bases). CDR1 DFQATT and CDR2 SNEGSKA come from the germline V gene (reference sequence). The CDR3 runs to 13 residues. V dropped 3 bases and J dropped 3 bases, with 11 bases sitting between them. This chain's CDR3 is CSASQGYEETQYF. CDR3 coding DNA: TGCAGTGCTAGTCAGGGTTATGAAGAGACCCAGTACTTC.

The gene calls are TRBV15 and TRBJ2-6; D gene ambiguous. Germline V CDR1 and CDR2: LNHNV, YYDKDF (reference sequence). The V gene lost 0 bases and the J gene lost 1 base, with 4 bases spanning the gap. The CDR3 spans 15 residues. CDR3 loop: CATSREGSGANVLTF. The CDR3, as DNA: TGTGCCACCAGCAGAGAGGGGTCTGGGGCCAACGTCCTGACTTTC. Combining the CDR3 with reference TRBV15 and TRBJ2-6 gives the whole variable domain DAMVIQNPRYQVTQFGKPVTLSCSQTLNHNVMYWYQQKSSQAPKLLFHYYDKDFNNEADTPDNFQSRRPNTSFCFLDIRSPGLGDTAMYLCATSREGSGANVLTFGAGSRLTVL.

The V and J genes are TRBV20-1 and TRBJ2-5, with a possible D match to TRBD2 (7 bases). Germline assignment: CDR1 DFQATT and CDR2 SNEGSKA (reference sequence). Between the trimmed V and J ends, which lost 0 bases and 11 bases, there was a span of 22 bases. The CDR3 runs 15 residues. The CDR3 reads CSARDTRGGRNEQYF. The CDR3 DNA is TGCAGTGCTAGAGATACGAGGGGGGGCCGTAATGAGCAGTACTTC.

This clonotype was picked up many times. The chain couples TRBV25-1 to TRBJ2-5; 7 bases are a match to TRBD2. This CDR3 is 16 amino acids long. After removal of 3 bases from V and 4 bases from J, the junction contained 11 bases not matched to a gene. Germline V gives CDR1 MGHDK, CDR2 SYGVNS. CDR3 sequence: CASSDPGGGSLETQYF. CDR3 DNA: TGTGCCAGCAGTGACCCTGGGGGGGGTTCGCTAGAGACCCAGTACTTC.

The chain uses TRBV18 and TRBJ2-3; D is undetermined. Per germline, CDR1 KGHSH and CDR2 LQKENI. This CDR3 region has 15 residues. Trimming pared 5 bases from V and 3 bases from J, leaving 15 bases between. CDR3 protein: CASSSVRGETDTQYF. CDR3 bases: TGTGCCAGCTCATCCGTACGAGGAGAGACAGATACGCAGTATTTT. Full variable domain (outside the CDR3, taken from reference TRBV18 and TRBJ2-3): NAGVMQNPRHLVRRRGQEARLRCSPMKGHSHVYWYRQLPEEGLKFMVYLQKENIIDESGMPKERFSAEFPKEGPSILRIQQVVRGDSAAYFCASSSVRGETDTQYFGPGTRLTVL.